This TCR beta chain originates from a study of blood T cell repertoires in COVID-19. The assay was immunoSEQ multiplex PCR, and TCRdb's table has in-frame clones only and misses some. The sample yields some 310,000 clones, roughly 89% seen once. The CDR3 spans 12 residues. J gave up 7 bases and V 7 bases, and 6 bases lay outside the gene matches. Looked up from germline, CDR1 is SNHLY and CDR2 is FYNNEI. Source material: peripheral blood. V usage is TRBV2 and J usage is TRBJ1-2; 7 bases fit TRBD1. The receptor comes from a woman in her forties with COVID-19, enrolled during active disease. CDR3 sequence (DNA): TGTGCCAGCAACGACAGGGCGGCTGGCTACACCTTC. It translates to CASNDRAAGYTF.